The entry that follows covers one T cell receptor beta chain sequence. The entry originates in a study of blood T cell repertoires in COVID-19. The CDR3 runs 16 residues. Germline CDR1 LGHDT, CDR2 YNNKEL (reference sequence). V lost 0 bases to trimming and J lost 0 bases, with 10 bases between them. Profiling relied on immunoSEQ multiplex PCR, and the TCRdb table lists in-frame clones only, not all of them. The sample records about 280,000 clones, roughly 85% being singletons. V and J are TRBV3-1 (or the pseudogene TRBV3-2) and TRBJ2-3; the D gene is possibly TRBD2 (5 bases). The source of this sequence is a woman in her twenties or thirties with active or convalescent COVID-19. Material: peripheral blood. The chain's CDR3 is CASSQEEVGSTDTQYF. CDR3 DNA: TGTGCCAGCAGCCAAGAGGAGGTCGGGAGCACAGATACGCAGTATTTT.